This TCR beta chain was captured by sequencing in a study of cytomegalovirus exposure and HLA in healthy donors. About this clone itself: As yet, its antigen is unknown.

Researchers ran the PCR with 60 Vbeta and 13 Jbeta primers. The method was immunoSEQ multiplex PCR; TCRdb's version includes in-frame clones alone and lacks a portion of them. The repertoire holds roughly 150,000 clones, with roughly 70% as singletons. V was cut by 7 bases and J by 1 base, with 7 bases left in between. CDR1 and CDR2 (germline): LNHDA, SQIVND (reference sequence). The CDR3 totals 12 residues. Study-wide results and caveats: A few V segments could not be told apart, such as TRBV6-2 and TRBV6-3, and were left out. A prior analysis recorded that most TCR beta V segments were productive about 87% or about 30% of the time.

Sequenced input: PBMCs. This TCR came from a woman younger than 30 in good health and CMV-seropositive. V gene TRBV19 combines with J gene TRBJ1-1; D gene unclear. CDR3 nucleotides: TGTGCCAGTACAATTTCGAACACTGAAGCTTTCTTT. Its translation is CASTISNTEAFF.